This T cell receptor (beta chain) was identified during a study of blood T cell repertoires in COVID-19. Whole-study context: The origin of the acute and convalescent COVID-19 samples was the United States, Italy and Spain. The cDNA or gDNA used as material had been derived from T cells, B-cell-depleted T cells, or PBMCs.

There are 15 residues in the CDR3. Trimming left V 3 bases short and J 5 bases short, with 16 bases between. Germline V gene data show CDR1 as LNHDA and CDR2 as SQIVND (reference sequence). Authors' processing steps: Scientists estimated how many nucleated cells there were by amplifying reference gene primers. This table comes from immunoSEQ multiplex PCR, and its TCRdb copy is limited to in-frame clones, with some not included. That table supplies the V and J calls and clone size; D and trimming were determined from the DNA. This sample carries around 170,000 clones, 90% to 95% of them seen once, and the ten largest clones take 0.53%.

The sample taken for sequencing was peripheral blood. This TCR was sampled from a man aged 50-59 years with acute or convalescent COVID-19. The chain links TRBV19 to TRBJ1-1, with D possibly TRBD1 on 5 matching bases. Here the CDR3 DNA reads TGTGCCAGTAGTATTAAAATGGGGGGATGGACTGAAGCTTTCTTT. Translating gives CASSIKMGGWTEAFF.